This is a list of T cell receptor beta chains from one sample in a study of cytomegalovirus exposure and HLA in healthy donors. Profiled with immunoSEQ multiplex PCR; TCRdb holds only in-frame clones, not every one. The data show some 150,000 clones, roughly 80% seen once. Source material: PBMCs. Receptors originate from a female donor in good health and CMV-seronegative. The CDR3 runs from the conserved cysteine through the conserved F or W. The D gene is left open where the match is weak. Rows give clone size only sometimes, using once, few, many, or a class for an expanded clone.

clone size: .
V gene: TRBV9
D gene: .
J gene: TRBJ1-3
CDR3 DNA: TGTGCCAGCAGCGTTAGACAGGCTGGAAACACCATATATTTT
CDR3 protein: CASSVRQAGNTIYF

clone size: .
V gene: TRBV11-2
D gene: .
J gene: TRBJ2-1
CDR3 DNA: TGTGCCAGCAGCTTAGAAACCGCCCCGGGCAATGAGCAGTTCTTC
CDR3 protein: CASSLETAPGNEQFF

clone size: .
V gene: TRBV9
D gene: TRBD1
J gene: TRBJ1-6
CDR3 DNA: TGTGCCAGCAGCCCATACGGACAGGGGGCGCTGGGGAATTCACCCCTCCACTTT
CDR3 protein: CASSPYGQGALGNSPLHF

clone size: few
V gene: TRBV7-9
D gene: .
J gene: TRBJ2-7
CDR3 DNA: TGTGCCAGCAGCTTTTTAGGGGTCGAGCAGTACTTC
CDR3 protein: CASSFLGVEQYF

clone size: .
V gene: TRBV11-2
D gene: .
J gene: TRBJ2-1
CDR3 DNA: TGTGCCAGCAGCTTAGGACAGCTAAGCGATGAGCAGTTCTTC
CDR3 protein: CASSLGQLSDEQFF

clone size: .
V gene: TRBV9
D gene: .
J gene: TRBJ1-1
CDR3 DNA: TGTGCCAGCAGCGTAGCAAACAGTGGGGCCGCTGAAGCTTTCTTT
CDR3 protein: CASSVANSGAAEAFF

clone size: .
V gene: TRBV9
D gene: .
J gene: TRBJ2-1
CDR3 DNA: TGTGCCAGCAGCGTCTCTAGCAGAGGTTACAATGAGCAGTTCTTC
CDR3 protein: CASSVSSRGYNEQFF

clone size: .
V gene: TRBV4-1
D gene: .
J gene: TRBJ2-3
CDR3 DNA: TGCGCCAGCAGCCATCCTCCCCGTGCTAGCCGACGCACAGATACGCAGTATTTT
CDR3 protein: CASSHPPRASRRTDTQYF

clone size: .
V gene: TRBV7-9
D gene: .
J gene: TRBJ2-2
CDR3 DNA: TGTGCCAGCAGCTTCGAGGGGGACACCGGGGAGCTGTTTTTT
CDR3 protein: CASSFEGDTGELFF

clone size: once
V gene: TRBV19
D gene: TRBD2
J gene: TRBJ2-5
CDR3 DNA: TGTGCCAGTAGTCCCGGGACTAGCGGGAGGGTCTTAGGTACCCAGTACTTC
CDR3 protein: CASSPGTSGRVLGTQYF

clone size: few
V gene: TRBV15
D gene: TRBD1
J gene: TRBJ1-5
CDR3 DNA: TGTGCCACCAGCAGAGAGGAAGACAGGGGGAATCAGCCCCAGCATTTT
CDR3 protein: CATSREEDRGNQPQHF

clone size: .
V gene: TRBV7-3
D gene: .
J gene: TRBJ2-5
CDR3 DNA: TGTGCCAGCAGCGGGGGGGCAGGAGAGACCCAGTACTTC
CDR3 protein: CASSGGAGETQYF

clone size: once
V gene: TRBV4-2
D gene: TRBD1
J gene: TRBJ1-2
CDR3 DNA: TGTGCCACTGGACAGGGGGAACACTATGGCTACACCTTC
CDR3 protein: CATGQGEHYGYTF

clone size: .
V gene: TRBV19
D gene: TRBD1
J gene: TRBJ2-7
CDR3 DNA: TGTGCCAGTAGCGCACCGGGACAGGGAAGCTACGAGCAGTACTTC
CDR3 protein: CASSAPGQGSYEQYF

clone size: .
V gene: TRBV7-8
D gene: .
J gene: TRBJ1-1
CDR3 DNA: TGTGCCAGCAGCTCATTAATCGAAGACGCAGGACTCCCGAACACTGAAGCTTTCTTT
CDR3 protein: CASSSLIEDAGLPNTEAFF

clone size: .
V gene: TRBV13
D gene: .
J gene: TRBJ2-7
CDR3 DNA: TGTGCCAGCAGCTTAGGCCGTTCTTACGAGCAGTACTTC
CDR3 protein: CASSLGRSYEQYF

clone size: .
V gene: TRBV10-1
D gene: TRBD1
J gene: TRBJ1-2
CDR3 DNA: TGCGCCAGCAGTGGGGCGAGGGGGACAGCTTATAACTATGGCTACACCTTC
CDR3 protein: CASSGARGTAYNYGYTF

clone size: .
V gene: TRBV7-3
D gene: .
J gene: TRBJ1-1
CDR3 DNA: TGTGCCAGCAGCTTAACAGGGGTCCGCGGTTCGAACACTGAAGCTTTCTTT
CDR3 protein: CASSLTGVRGSNTEAFF

clone size: .
V gene: TRBV5-6
D gene: .
J gene: TRBJ2-3
CDR3 DNA: TGTGCCAGCAGCTTGGTACGGGGTGGCCGCACAGATACGCAGTATTTT
CDR3 protein: CASSLVRGGRTDTQYF

clone size: .
V gene: TRBV7-3
D gene: .
J gene: TRBJ2-3
CDR3 DNA: TGTGCCAGCAGCTTAAGAGAGGGAGATACGCAGTATTTT
CDR3 protein: CASSLREGDTQYF

clone size: .
V gene: TRBV18
D gene: TRBD1
J gene: TRBJ2-7
CDR3 DNA: TGTGCCAGCTCACTGGCCGGGACAGAGCACTACGAGCAGTACTTC
CDR3 protein: CASSLAGTEHYEQYF

clone size: .
V gene: TRBV2
D gene: TRBD1
J gene: TRBJ2-7
CDR3 DNA: TGTGCCAGCAGGGACAGGCAGGTCTTATTTACCTACGAGCAGTACTTC
CDR3 protein: CASRDRQVLFTYEQYF

clone size: few
V gene: TRBV27
D gene: TRBD1
J gene: TRBJ2-2
CDR3 DNA: TGTGCCAGCAGGATAACTGACAGGGTAGTCGGGGAGCTGTTTTTT
CDR3 protein: CASRITDRVVGELFF

clone size: .
V gene: TRBV18
D gene: .
J gene: TRBJ2-7
CDR3 DNA: TGTGCCAGCTCCCCCAGGTACGAGCAGTACTTC
CDR3 protein: CASSPRYEQYF

clone size: .
V gene: TRBV11-3
D gene: .
J gene: TRBJ2-1
CDR3 DNA: TGTGCCAGCAGCTTAGTCCGTAGCGGAGCCCGGGAGCAGTTCTTC
CDR3 protein: CASSLVRSGAREQFF

clone size: few
V gene: TRBV28
D gene: .
J gene: TRBJ1-3
CDR3 DNA: TGTGCCAGCAGTTTTTCTGCGTTCTCTGGAAACACCATATATTTT
CDR3 protein: CASSFSAFSGNTIYF

clone size: .
V gene: TRBV27
D gene: TRBD2
J gene: TRBJ2-7
CDR3 DNA: TGTGCCAGCACCTCACCCGGACTAGCGGGGCGGTACGAGCAGTACTTC
CDR3 protein: CASTSPGLAGRYEQYF

clone size: .
V gene: TRBV7-9
D gene: .
J gene: TRBJ1-1
CDR3 DNA: TGTGCCAGCAGCCCAACAGGTCTTGAAGCTTTCTTT
CDR3 protein: CASSPTGLEAFF

clone size: .
V gene: TRBV7-9
D gene: TRBD2
J gene: TRBJ2-7
CDR3 DNA: TGTGCCAGCAGCTTATCGGGCGGGAGGGCCCGCGAGCAGTACTTC
CDR3 protein: CASSLSGGRAREQYF

clone size: .
V gene: TRBV7-8
D gene: TRBD2
J gene: TRBJ2-7
CDR3 DNA: TGTGCCAGCAGCTTCCGGGGGGGCGAGCAGTACTTC
CDR3 protein: CASSFRGGEQYF

clone size: .
V gene: TRBV5-1
D gene: .
J gene: TRBJ1-6
CDR3 DNA: TGCGCCAGCAGCTTGGAATGGGCAGGGGCCTCACCCCTCCACTTT
CDR3 protein: CASSLEWAGASPLHF

clone size: .
V gene: TRBV7-9
D gene: TRBD1
J gene: TRBJ1-1
CDR3 DNA: TGTGCCAGCAGCTTAGCACAGGGGCTGCTGATGGGCACTGAAGCTTTCTTT
CDR3 protein: CASSLAQGLLMGTEAFF

clone size: .
V gene: TRBV25-1
D gene: .
J gene: TRBJ2-7
CDR3 DNA: TGTGCCAGCAGTGACAGGGGCTGGGCAGGTTACGAGCAGTACTTC
CDR3 protein: CASSDRGWAGYEQYF

clone size: .
V gene: TRBV15
D gene: TRBD1
J gene: TRBJ1-2
CDR3 DNA: TGTGCCACCAGCAGAGGCCTCTCACCGGGACAGGGCTATGGCTACACCTTC
CDR3 protein: CATSRGLSPGQGYGYTF

clone size: once
V gene: TRBV5-4
D gene: TRBD2
J gene: TRBJ2-7
CDR3 DNA: TGTGCCAGCAGCTGGGGGACTAGCGGGAACTACGAGCAGTACTTC
CDR3 protein: CASSWGTSGNYEQYF

clone size: .
V gene: TRBV5-1
D gene: TRBD2
J gene: TRBJ2-7
CDR3 DNA: TGCGCCAGCAGCACCGGACTAGACAGCTCCTACGAGCAGTACTTC
CDR3 protein: CASSTGLDSSYEQYF

clone size: few
V gene: TRBV5-1
D gene: .
J gene: TRBJ2-1
CDR3 DNA: TGCGCCAGCAGGTCCGCGGGAGAGCAGTTCTTC
CDR3 protein: CASRSAGEQFF

clone size: few
V gene: TRBV6-1
D gene: .
J gene: TRBJ2-3
CDR3 DNA: .
CDR3 protein: CASSSSTGSADTQYF

clone size: .
V gene: TRBV7-2
D gene: .
J gene: TRBJ1-2
CDR3 DNA: TGTGCCAGCAGCTCTGAGCAGGGTAGGGTCTATGGCTACACCTTC
CDR3 protein: CASSSEQGRVYGYTF

clone size: .
V gene: TRBV5-1
D gene: TRBD2
J gene: TRBJ2-3
CDR3 DNA: TGCGCCAGCAATCCAGGGCGGGGGGCAGATACGCAGTATTTT
CDR3 protein: CASNPGRGADTQYF

clone size: .
V gene: TRBV13
D gene: TRBD2
J gene: TRBJ2-3
CDR3 DNA: TGTGCCAGCAGCCTCGGGACTAGCGGGACCGCAGATACGCAGTATTTT
CDR3 protein: CASSLGTSGTADTQYF

clone size: few
V gene: TRBV4-2
D gene: TRBD1
J gene: TRBJ1-4
CDR3 DNA: TGTGCCAGCAGCCAAGATTTGATGGACAGGGCCAGACTTGGGTTTGAAAAACTGTTTTTT
CDR3 protein: CASSQDLMDRARLGFEKLFF

clone size: .
V gene: TRBV5-4
D gene: .
J gene: TRBJ1-2
CDR3 DNA: TGTGCCAGCAGCCCCCCAAGCGGGACACTGTCGAGAGGCTACACCTTC
CDR3 protein: CASSPPSGTLSRGYTF

clone size: .
V gene: TRBV2
D gene: .
J gene: TRBJ1-4
CDR3 DNA: TGTGCCAGCATTTGGCAGGGGCCCCCAACTAATGAAAAACTGTTTTTT
CDR3 protein: CASIWQGPPTNEKLFF

clone size: .
V gene: TRBV18
D gene: .
J gene: TRBJ1-3
CDR3 DNA: TGTGCCAGCTCACAACTACAGGGTACAGGGTCTGGAAACACCATATATTTT
CDR3 protein: CASSQLQGTGSGNTIYF